The 30 T cell receptor beta chains reported below all come from one sample, sequenced in a study of blood T cells in healthy people across ages. Sample-barcoded 5' priming and a J-beta primer mix drove a second PCR of about 6 to 12 cycles. TCRdb re-called the 5' RACE reads through MiXCR, storing one row per CDR3 protein. The data contain about 1.6 million distinct CDR3 sequences, approximately 32% of them singletons. The sequenced material came from blood. Receptors originate from a woman in her 30s in good health.

This clonotype was detected only a few times. This CDR3 is CSATEPGATYGYTF. The CDR3, as DNA: TGCAGTGCTACCGAGCCAGGGGCCACCTATGGCTACACCTTC. The gene calls are TRBV20-1 and TRBJ1-2; D perhaps matches TRBD1 (6 bases). This CDR3 has 14 residues. Germline CDR1 reads DFQATT; CDR2 reads SNEGSKA (reference sequence). V was cut by 4 bases and J by 4 bases, with 16 bases left in between.

This clonotype was observed a handful of times. This chain joins TRBV5-8 and TRBJ1-5, with a possible D match to TRBD1 (6 bases). V shed 0 bases and J shed 7 bases, with 14 bases lying between them. CDR3 size: 15 residues. The V gene's germline CDR1 is SGHTS and CDR2 YDEGEE. CDR3 sequence reads: CASSLEGGPGQPQHF. The CDR3 DNA reads as TGTGCCAGCAGCTTGGAGGGGGGGCCGGGGCAGCCCCAGCATTTT.

This clonotype was seen only a few times. The chain uses TRBV10-3 and TRBJ2-7, with D tentatively TRBD2 (5 bases). Germline CDR1 ENHRY, CDR2 SYGVKD. The CDR3 extends over 12 amino acids. V shed 6 bases and J shed 4 bases, with 10 bases lying between them. The CDR3 DNA reads as TGTGCCATCAGAACTAGACGATACGAGCAGTACTTC. Protein sequence: CAIRTRRYEQYF.

As for this clonotype: A junction boundary mismatches the germline segment, possibly from a read error. The genes are TRBV13 and TRBJ2-7, with 12 bases lining up with TRBD2. CDR1 is PRHDT and CDR2 is FYEKMQ in the germline V gene (reference sequence). The CDR3 has 16 residues. The DNA of the CDR3 is TGTACCAGCAGCCCCCAACTAGCGGGGGGCCCCTACGAGCAGTACTTC. Residues: CTSSPQLAGGPYEQYF.

This chain joins TRBV7-2 and TRBJ2-3; 7 nucleotides match TRBD1. The CDR3 is 18 residues long. The ends lost 3 bases at V and 4 bases at J; junction bases unmatched: 16. In germline, CDR1 is SGHTA, CDR2 FQGNSA. The CDR3 loop is CASSFPRGLGTGSDTQYF. DNA of the CDR3: TGTGCCAGCAGCTTCCCTAGGGGGCTAGGGACGGGGTCAGATACGCAGTATTTT.

Notes on this clonotype: One end of the junction varies from germline; a read error may be responsible. The chain is built from TRBV5-4 and TRBJ2-1; possibly TRBD2 for D (6 bases). This CDR3 spans 15 amino acids. Germline CDR1 and CDR2: SGHNT and YYREEE (reference sequence). CDR3 bases: TGTGCCAGCAGTCCTGGGGGGAGCTCCTACAATAAGCAGTTCTTC. This translates into CASSPGGSSYNKQFF.

This rearrangement joins TRBV5-1 to TRBJ1-1, with a possible D match to TRBD1 (5 bases). V was pared by 7 bases and J by 4 bases, with 11 bases between. The germline V gene encodes CDR1 SGHRS and CDR2 YFSETQ. CDR3 size: 12 residues. CDR3 sequence (DNA): TGCGCCAGCCTGGGGGGGGGCACTGAAGCTTTCTTT. This translates into CASLGGGTEAFF.

This chain links TRBV27 with TRBJ1-1; 7 positions match TRBD1. Germline CDR1 is MNHEY and CDR2 is SMNVEV (reference sequence). The CDR3 runs 14 residues. V shed 1 base and J 4 bases; nucleotides not matched to a gene: 3. CDR3 residues: CASSLWDSSTEAFF. Here the CDR3 DNA reads TGTGCCAGCAGTTTATGGGACAGCTCCACTGAAGCTTTCTTT.

This clonotype was seen a few times. The CDR3: CSAYGTSGGHEYQETQYF. CDR3 sequence (DNA): TGCAGTGCCTACGGCACTAGCGGGGGGCACGAGTACCAAGAGACCCAGTACTTC. The rearrangement joins TRBV20-1 to TRBJ2-5; 12 nucleotides line up with TRBD2. After removal of 6 bases from V and 0 bases from J, the junction contained 14 bases not matched to a gene. The CDR3 extends over 18 amino acids. In germline, CDR1 is DFQATT, CDR2 SNEGSKA (reference sequence).

In the case of this clonotype: A much larger clone lies one base from this, so it may be a read error. V and J are TRBV24-1 and TRBJ2-4, with D possibly called TRBD1 or TRBD2 (5 bases each). Between the trimmed V and J ends, which lost 9 bases and 10 bases, there was a span of 18 bases. Germline CDR1 is KGHDR and CDR2 is SFDVKD. This CDR3 contains 13 residues. The CDR3 spells CATSKRGDFIQYF. As DNA, the CDR3 is TGTGCCACCTCCAAAAGGGGAGACTTTATTCAGTACTTC.

This clonotype was observed a few times. This CDR3 is CASSLSGGANNEQFF. The CDR3 DNA is TGCGCCAGCAGCTTATCCGGTGGGGCAAACAATGAGCAGTTCTTC. This rearrangement joins TRBV5-1 to TRBJ2-1; a weak D match, TRBD1 (5 bases). Per the germline V gene, CDR1 is SGHRS and CDR2 is YFSETQ. Trimming pared 2 bases from V and 5 bases from J, leaving 14 bases between. The CDR3 sequence is 15 residues long.

The V and J genes are TRBV20-1 and TRBJ2-3, with D possibly being TRBD2 (6 bases). Trimming shortened V by 0 bases and J by 8 bases, and 12 bases separated the two germline ends. CDR1 DFQATT and CDR2 SNEGSKA come from the germline V gene (reference sequence). CDR3 length: 13 residues. The CDR3 spells CSARDLSGSTQYF. CDR3 coding DNA: TGCAGTGCTAGAGACCTATCCGGGAGTACGCAGTATTTT.

This clonotype was seen repeatedly, ten times or more. This sequence joins TRBV29-1 and TRBJ1-1; D unclear. Per the germline V gene, CDR1 is SQVTM and CDR2 is ANQGSEA. CDR3 length: 11 residues. With 1 base removed from V and 1 base from J, the gap between germline ends came to 1 base. This CDR3 is CSVEGNTEAFF. Written as DNA, the CDR3 is TGCAGCGTTGAAGGGAACACTGAAGCTTTCTTT.

In its sample, this clonotype was seen a few times. The chain is built from TRBV20-1 and TRBJ1-6; D gene unclear. The length of the CDR3 is 14 residues. Germline V lookup: CDR1 DFQATT, CDR2 SNEGSKA (reference sequence). V gave up 0 bases and J gave up 8 bases, with 11 bases separating them. CDR3 in DNA: TGCAGTGCTAGAGATGAACCATTTTATTCACCCCTCCACTTT. Translation: CSARDEPFYSPLHF.

This sequence joins TRBV5-4 and TRBJ1-2; 8 bases are shared with TRBD1. This CDR3 region has 17 residues. CDR1 and CDR2 from the germline V gene are SGHNT and YYREEE (reference sequence). With V trimmed by 6 bases and J by 4 bases, 17 bases remained unmatched. The DNA for the CDR3 is TGTGCCAGCACCCCCTCCCAGGGGGCCCCAATCGGCTATGGCTACACCTTC. Translating it yields CASTPSQGAPIGYGYTF.

The chain carries TRBV18 and TRBJ1-1, with 9 nucleotides matching TRBD1. Germline CDR1 KGHSH, CDR2 LQKENI. This CDR3 has 15 residues. Trimming took 3 bases from V and 3 from J; bases not matched to a gene: 5. CDR3 in DNA: TGTGCCAGCTCACCCGAGGACAGGGGTTACACTGAAGCTTTCTTT. It specifies CASSPEDRGYTEAFF.

In regard to this clonotype: The junction and the germline gene differ at one end; a read error may be behind it. The chain joins TRBV2 to TRBJ2-7; 14 bases are shared with TRBD2. Germline V gene lookup returns CDR1 SNHLY and CDR2 FYNNEI. The CDR3 is 16 residues long. The CDR3 sequence is CVSTHFGTSGGNEQYF. The CDR3 bases are TGTGTCAGCACCCATTTCGGGACTAGCGGGGGCAACGAGCAGTACTTC.

This clonotype was seen more than once but under ten times. The rearrangement uses TRBV6-5 and TRBJ2-1, with D possibly matching TRBD2 (6 bases). CDR3 length: 15 amino acids. Per germline, CDR1 MNHEY and CDR2 SVGAGI. Trimming took 5 bases from V and 8 from J, leaving 19 bases between them. Here the CDR3 reads CASSVYPGVLDEQFF. CDR3 DNA: TGTGCCAGCAGTGTTTACCCGGGGGTATTGGATGAGCAGTTCTTC.

The chain combines TRBV5-1 with TRBJ2-3, with 10 bases that match TRBD2. Germline values: CDR1 SGHRS, CDR2 YFSETQ. The CDR3 spans 17 residues. V was pared by 4 bases and J by 0 bases, with 8 bases of the junction left unmatched. The CDR3 region has the DNA TGCGCCAGCAGCCGAACCACTAGCGGGGCTAGCACAGATACGCAGTATTTT. The encoded protein is CASSRTTSGASTDTQYF.

A few counts support this clonotype. The gene calls are TRBV28 and TRBJ2-7; the match to TRBD1 covers 7 bases. This CDR3 spans 14 amino acids. Germline V CDR1 and CDR2: MDHEN, SYDVKM. J gave up 6 bases and V 4 bases, and 9 bases lay outside the gene matches. Here the CDR3 reads CASSYRDSLSEQYF. DNA of the CDR3: TGTGCCAGCAGTTACCGGGACAGTCTTTCCGAGCAGTACTTC. Full variable domain (missing parts from reference TRBV28 and TRBJ2-7): DVKVTQSSRYLVKRTGEKVFLECVQDMDHENMFWYRQDPGLGLRLIYFSYDVKMKEKGDIPEGYSVSREKKERFSLILESASTNQTSMYLCASSYRDSLSEQYFGPGTRLTVT.

The gene calls are TRBV20-1 and TRBJ2-1, with TRBD2 matching 13 bases. Germline lookup yields CDR1 DFQATT and CDR2 SNEGSKA (reference sequence). V lost 1 base, J lost 7 bases, and 16 bases stayed unmatched. CDR3 size: 19 residues. CDR3 region: CSARVPYTSGGAFSNEQFF. The CDR3 nucleotides are TGCAGTGCTAGAGTCCCCTATACTAGCGGGGGGGCCTTTTCTAATGAGCAGTTCTTC.

In its sample, this clonotype was seen many times. The J gene is TRBJ2-6, the V gene TRBV7-9; D is undetermined. The CDR3 totals 14 residues. V was clipped by 5 bases and J by 0 bases, with 5 bases between them. Germline CDR1 reads SEHNR; CDR2 reads FQNEAQ (reference sequence). The CDR3 protein is CASSENSGANVLTF. The CDR3 DNA is TGTGCCAGCAGCGAGAACTCTGGGGCCAACGTCCTGACTTTC.

The genes are TRBV9 and TRBJ1-4; maybe TRBD1 (6 bases). Trimming shortened V by 4 bases and J by 4 bases, and 20 bases separated the two germline ends. This CDR3 is 17 amino acids long. The germline CDR1 and CDR2 sequences are SGDLS and YYNGEE. The CDR3 reads CASSPNDPGGLNEKLFF. CDR3 nucleotide sequence: TGTGCCAGCAGCCCCAACGACCCCGGGGGCCTTAATGAAAAACTGTTTTTT.

This clonotype appeared a few times. The genes are TRBV7-9 and TRBJ2-2; D is uncertain. The CDR3 length is 14 residues. Germline assignment: CDR1 SEHNR and CDR2 FQNEAQ (reference sequence). The ends were cut back, 3 bases at V and 6 bases at J, with 11 bases in the middle. DNA of the CDR3: TGTGCCAGCAGCTTTGCCCATCGTCCCGGGGAGCTGTTTTTT. Residues: CASSFAHRPGELFF.

The gene calls are TRBV30 and TRBJ1-5; tentative D call: TRBD1 (5 bases). CDR3 length: 15 residues. Germline CDR1 GTSNPN, CDR2 SVGIG (reference sequence). The germline V and J ends were trimmed by 0 bases and 6 bases, with 15 bases remaining between them. The CDR3 coding sequence is TGTGCCTGGAGTGTGGGGCCCCAGGAAGCTCAGCCCCAGCATTTT. Translation gives CAWSVGPQEAQPQHF.

This clonotype was counted once. V is TRBV25-1 and J is TRBJ2-7; 8 bases are shared with TRBD1. The CDR3 is 14 residues long. The V gene end was trimmed by 4 bases and the J gene end by 6 bases; junction bases not matched to a gene: 8. Germline CDR1 is MGHDK and CDR2 is SYGVNS. CDR3 nucleotide sequence: TGTGCCAGCAGTGGGGAGACAGGGGAGTGCGAGCAGTACTTC. Amino acids: CASSGETGECEQYF.

Here the CDR3 reads CASSFGGRPYEQYF. CDR3 nucleotide sequence: TGTGCCAGCAGCTTCGGGGGTAGGCCCTACGAGCAGTACTTC. The genes are TRBV7-9 and TRBJ2-7; weak D call: TRBD2 (6 bases). This CDR3 spans 14 amino acids. Germline loops: CDR1 SEHNR, CDR2 FQNEAQ (reference sequence). The ends were cut back, 3 bases at V and 2 bases at J, with 11 bases in the middle.

The sample holds a few counts of this clonotype. The chain has TRBV25-1 and TRBJ2-1; 9 bases are shared with TRBD2. The germline V gene encodes CDR1 MGHDK and CDR2 SYGVNS. The junction had 6 bases not matched to a gene; V was cut back by 5 bases and J by 1 base. There are 16 residues in the CDR3. The CDR3: CASSNVAGVSYNEQFF. CDR3 nucleotides: TGTGCCAGCAGTAATGTAGCGGGAGTATCCTACAATGAGCAGTTCTTC.

This sequence joins TRBV27 and TRBJ2-7; D is tentatively TRBD1 or TRBD2 (6 bases each). Germline loops: CDR1 MNHEY, CDR2 SMNVEV (reference sequence). CDR3 size: 15 residues. Trimming removed 5 bases at V and 3 bases at J, with 17 bases between. The CDR3 region is CASSPQGRPSYEQYF. The CDR3 DNA reads TGTGCCAGCAGTCCCCAGGGGAGGCCCAGCTACGAGCAGTACTTC.

This clonotype was observed a few times. The chain combines TRBV4-1 with TRBJ1-2; 9 bases map to TRBD1. Germline V lookup: CDR1 MGHRA, CDR2 YSYEKL. The CDR3 sequence is 17 residues long. Unmatched junction bases numbered 10, after V lost 1 base and J lost 4 bases. The CDR3 coding sequence is TGCGCCAGCAGCCAAGTGCCCGGGACAGGGATTCCCTATGGCTACACCTTC. Translated: CASSQVPGTGIPYGYTF.